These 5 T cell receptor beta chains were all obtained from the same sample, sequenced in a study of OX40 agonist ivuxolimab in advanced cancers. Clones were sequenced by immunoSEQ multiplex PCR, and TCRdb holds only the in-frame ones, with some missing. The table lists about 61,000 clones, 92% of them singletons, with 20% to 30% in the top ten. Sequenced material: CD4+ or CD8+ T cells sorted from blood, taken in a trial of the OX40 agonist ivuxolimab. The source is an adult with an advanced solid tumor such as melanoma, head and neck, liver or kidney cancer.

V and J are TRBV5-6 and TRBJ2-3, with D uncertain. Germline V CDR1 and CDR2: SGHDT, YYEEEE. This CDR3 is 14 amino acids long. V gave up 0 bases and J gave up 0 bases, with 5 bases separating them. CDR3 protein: CASSLGSSTDTQYF. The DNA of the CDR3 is TGTGCCAGCAGCTTGGGCTCTAGCACAGATACGCAGTATTTT.

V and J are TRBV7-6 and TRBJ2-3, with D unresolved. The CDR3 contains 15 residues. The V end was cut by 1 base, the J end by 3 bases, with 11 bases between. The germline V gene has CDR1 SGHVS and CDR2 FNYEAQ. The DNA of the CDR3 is TGTGCCAGCAGCTTAGGAGTGTCCGGGACAGATACGCAGTATTTT. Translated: CASSLGVSGTDTQYF.

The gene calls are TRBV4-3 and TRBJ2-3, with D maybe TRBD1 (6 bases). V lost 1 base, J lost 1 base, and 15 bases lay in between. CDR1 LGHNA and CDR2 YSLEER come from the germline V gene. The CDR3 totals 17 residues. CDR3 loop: CASSQGAGTLRTDTQYF. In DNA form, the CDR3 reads TGCGCCAGCAGCCAAGGGGCCGGGACACTCCGCACAGATACGCAGTATTTT.

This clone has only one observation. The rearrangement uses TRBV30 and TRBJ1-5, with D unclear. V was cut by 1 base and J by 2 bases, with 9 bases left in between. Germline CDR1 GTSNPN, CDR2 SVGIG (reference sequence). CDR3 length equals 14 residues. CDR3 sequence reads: CAWSDSRGNQPQHF. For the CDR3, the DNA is TGTGCCTGGAGTGATTCAAGAGGCAATCAGCCCCAGCATTTT.

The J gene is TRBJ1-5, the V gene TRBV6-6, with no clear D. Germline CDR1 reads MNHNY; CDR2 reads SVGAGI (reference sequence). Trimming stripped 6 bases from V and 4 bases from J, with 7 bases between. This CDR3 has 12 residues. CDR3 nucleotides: TGTGCCAGCAGCCAATGGAATCAGCCCCAGCATTTT. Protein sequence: CASSQWNQPQHF.